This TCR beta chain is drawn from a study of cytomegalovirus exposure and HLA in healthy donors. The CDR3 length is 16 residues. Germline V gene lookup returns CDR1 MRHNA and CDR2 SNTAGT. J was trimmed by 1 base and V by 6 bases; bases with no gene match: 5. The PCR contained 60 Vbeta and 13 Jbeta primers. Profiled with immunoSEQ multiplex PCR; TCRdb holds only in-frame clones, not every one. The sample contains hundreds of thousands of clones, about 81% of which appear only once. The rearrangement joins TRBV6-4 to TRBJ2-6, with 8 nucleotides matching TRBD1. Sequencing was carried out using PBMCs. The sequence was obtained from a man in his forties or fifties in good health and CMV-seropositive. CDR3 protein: CASSRDRTSGANVLTF. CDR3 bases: TGTGCCAGCAGCCGGGACAGGACTTCTGGGGCCAACGTCCTGACTTTC.